The 27 T cell receptor beta chains below all came from one sample that was sequenced in a study of shared clonotypes between healthy human individuals. Only in-frame clones appear in the TCRdb table, and some are missing; sequencing was by immunoSEQ multiplex PCR. The table has roughly 760,000 clones, approximately 74% seen once. Sequencing input: memory CD4+ T cells sorted from blood. Stated subset: CD45RA-negative fraction. The receptors stem from a woman aged 30 to 39 in good health.

The chain combines TRBV19 with TRBJ2-3, with D uncertain. V was shortened by 6 bases and J by 1 base, with 11 bases between the two germline ends. The CDR3 length is 14 residues. Germline V lookup: CDR1 LNHDA, CDR2 SQIVND (reference sequence). The CDR3 DNA sequence: TGTGCCAGTAGAACCACTTTGGGCACAGATACGCAGTATTTT. This translates into CASRTTLGTDTQYF.

This chain uses TRBV7-9 with TRBJ1-1; no firm D call. With 1 base removed from V and 5 bases from J, the gap between germline ends came to 11 bases. Germline V gene data show CDR1 as SEHNR and CDR2 as FQNEAQ (reference sequence). The CDR3 runs to 14 residues. The CDR3: CASSLDGAGTEAFF. For the CDR3, the DNA is TGTGCCAGCAGCTTAGACGGAGCCGGGACTGAAGCTTTCTTT.

This clone was detected once. The genes are TRBV5-1 and TRBJ2-1, with D possibly TRBD2 on 6 matching bases. V lost 3 bases and J lost 6, with 16 bases in between. This CDR3 region has 15 residues. The V gene's germline CDR1 is SGHRS and CDR2 YFSETQ. The CDR3 DNA is TGCGCCAGCAGCTCCGGGACGGAGGGCCTCAATGAGCAGTTCTTC. Its translation is CASSSGTEGLNEQFF.

Details on this clone: One junction end does not reproduce the germline sequence, and a read error may be involved. The gene calls are TRBV10-3 and TRBJ1-1; 11 bases align to TRBD1. In germline, CDR1 is ENHRY, CDR2 SYGVKD. This CDR3 is 14 amino acids long. In DNA, the CDR3 is TGTGCCAGCAGTGGACAGGGGGCGGGCACTGAAGCTTTCTTT. Translation gives CASSGQGAGTEAFF.

This clone was seen just once. V gene TRBV6-5 combines with J gene TRBJ2-5; 12 positions agree with TRBD1. CDR1 and CDR2 (germline): MNHEY, SVGAGI. The CDR3 extends over 15 amino acids. Trimming at V came to 5 bases and at J to 5 bases, leaving 6 bases not matched to a gene. The CDR3 sequence is CASSRGTGGFETQYF. CDR3 nucleotide sequence: TGTGCCAGCAGTCGAGGGACAGGGGGCTTTGAGACCCAGTACTTC.

The table lists this clone with a few counts. V is TRBV29-1 and J is TRBJ2-3; 13 bases map to TRBD2. The CDR3 runs 15 residues. V lost 4 bases and J lost 9; bases outside the gene matches: 10. CDR1 is SQVTM and CDR2 is ANQGSEA in the germline V gene. CDR3 loop: CSVGKGLAGSTTQYF. CDR3 DNA sequence: TGCAGCGTTGGGAAGGGACTAGCGGGGAGTACGACGCAGTATTTT.

This chain connects TRBV4-2 to TRBJ2-7, with 11 positions matching TRBD2. Trimming took 2 bases from V and 7 from J; bases not matched to a gene: 7. Germline lookup yields CDR1 LGHNA and CDR2 YNFKEQ. The CDR3 is 15 residues long. CDR3 sequence reads: CASSQLSGRAGEQYF. For the CDR3, the DNA is TGTGCCAGCAGCCAACTTAGCGGGAGGGCGGGGGAGCAGTACTTC.

This clone was seen a few times. The chain carries TRBV10-1 and TRBJ1-2; 10 bases are shared with TRBD1. The V gene's germline CDR1 is WNHNN and CDR2 SYGVQD (reference sequence). This CDR3 is 14 amino acids long. The V segment lost 5 bases and the J segment 14 bases; nucleotides outside the gene matches: 14. The CDR3 loop is CASSQDRGIWTITF. The CDR3 DNA reads TGCGCCAGCAGTCAGGACAGGGGGATATGGACGATTACCTTC.

This chain joins TRBV5-1 and TRBJ2-5; D unresolved. This CDR3 has 14 residues. V was shortened by 0 bases and J by 4 bases, with 10 bases between the two germline ends. From germline, CDR1 is SGHRS and CDR2 YFSETQ. The CDR3 loop is CASSLESTSETQYF. The CDR3 coding sequence is TGCGCCAGCAGCTTGGAGAGCACCTCAGAGACCCAGTACTTC.

J is TRBJ2-3 and V is TRBV6-1, with a tentative D call TRBD2 (5 bases). The V gene's germline CDR1 is MNHNS and CDR2 SASEGT. The V end was cut by 0 bases, the J end by 4 bases, with 11 bases between. This CDR3 is built from 15 residues. The CDR3 protein is CASSEALGKADTQYF. The CDR3 nucleotides read TGTGCCAGCAGTGAAGCTCTCGGGAAAGCAGATACGCAGTATTTT.

Of note for this clone: Its ends do not fully match the called genes, so a read error is possible. CDR3 in amino acids: CASADNYEQYF. The CDR3, as DNA: TGCGCCAGCGCGGACAACTACGAGCAGTACTTC. The chain links TRBV5-4 to TRBJ2-7; tentatively, D is TRBD1 (5 bases). The CDR3 is 11 amino acids. CDR1 is SGHNT, CDR2 YYREEE, per germline (reference sequence). Together with reference TRBV5-4 and TRBJ2-7, the CDR3 gives the full variable domain: ETGVTQSPTHLIKTRGQQVTLRCSSQSGHNTVSWYQQALGQGPQFIFQYYREEENGRGNFPPRFSGLQFPNYSSELNVNALELDDSALYLCASADNYEQYFGPGTRLTVT.

This chain uses TRBV28 with TRBJ2-5; TRBD2 matches 8 bases. Germline loops: CDR1 MDHEN, CDR2 SYDVKM. This CDR3 region has 15 residues. After removal of 3 bases from V and 6 bases from J, the junction contained 9 bases not matched to a gene. The CDR3 protein is CASSFAGGRLKTQYF. The CDR3 DNA sequence: TGTGCCAGCAGTTTTGCGGGGGGCCGGTTGAAGACCCAGTACTTC.

This clone was seen a handful of times. This chain links TRBV18 with TRBJ1-2; weak D call: TRBD1 (5 bases). With 3 bases removed from V and 3 bases from J, the gap between germline ends came to 11 bases. The CDR3 contains 14 residues. Germline CDR1 is KGHSH and CDR2 is LQKENI. CDR3: CASSPTAQDYGYTF. CDR3 bases: TGTGCCAGCTCACCGACCGCACAGGACTATGGCTACACCTTC.

The V gene is TRBV19, the J gene TRBJ2-1; 7 bases fit TRBD2. CDR1 and CDR2 (germline): LNHDA, SQIVND (reference sequence). With V trimmed by 2 bases and J by 4 bases, 11 bases remained unmatched. This CDR3 is 17 amino acids long. CDR3 region: CASSILIMRREYNEQFF. CDR3 DNA: TGTGCCAGTAGTATATTAATTATGCGGCGGGAGTACAATGAGCAGTTCTTC.

The chain carries TRBV13 and TRBJ1-1; no definite D call. Per germline, CDR1 PRHDT and CDR2 FYEKMQ (reference sequence). The CDR3 loop spans 13 amino acids. V was clipped by 5 bases and J by 5 bases, with 12 bases between them. The CDR3 is CASSPSGDTEAFF. In DNA, the CDR3 is TGTGCCAGCAGCCCTTCAGGAGATACTGAAGCTTTCTTT.

Comment on this clone: The germline gene is not matched at one end of the junction; a read error may be the cause. The genes are TRBV4-1 and TRBJ2-1, with TRBD2 matching 7 bases. This CDR3 is built from 13 residues. CDR1 is MGHRA and CDR2 is YSYEKL in the germline V gene. CDR3 DNA sequence: TGCGCCAGCAGCCAATCCTTCGGACTAGTTTTCCTCTTC. Translation gives CASSQSFGLVFLF.

The V and J genes are TRBV19 and TRBJ1-5; D not resolved. Trimming took off 9 bases at V and 0 bases at J, with 12 bases between the two ends. Germline values: CDR1 LNHDA, CDR2 SQIVND (reference sequence). CDR3 length equals 14 residues. CDR3 DNA sequence: TGTGCCAGCCAGCGGACGTATAGCAATCAGCCCCAGCATTTT. Protein product: CASQRTYSNQPQHF.

The chain combines TRBV5-6 with TRBJ1-1; 7 bases fit TRBD1. The CDR3 consists of 15 residues. Germline lookup yields CDR1 SGHDT and CDR2 YYEEEE. The trim removed 4 bases at V and 4 bases at J, leaving 10 bases unmatched. CDR3 sequence reads: CASSPRQGRGTEAFF. The CDR3 DNA sequence: TGTGCCAGCAGCCCCCGACAGGGTCGGGGCACTGAAGCTTTCTTT.

The CDR3 region has the DNA TGTGCCAGCAGTATACAGGGGGCGCGTAGGGGAAACACCATATATTTT. Amino acids: CASSIQGARRGNTIYF. The V and J genes are TRBV2 and TRBJ1-3, with 9 bases that match TRBD1. J was trimmed by 4 bases and V by 5 bases; bases with no gene match: 9. Looked up from germline, CDR1 is SNHLY and CDR2 is FYNNEI. The CDR3 consists of 16 residues. The whole variable domain, filled in from reference TRBV2 and TRBJ1-3, reads EPEVTQTPSHQVTQMGQEVILRCVPISNHLYFYWYRQILGQKVEFLVSFYNNEISEKSEIFDDQFSVERPDGSNFTLKIRSTKLEDSAMYFCASSIQGARRGNTIYFGEGSWLTVV.

This clone was seen only a few times. The chain carries TRBV5-1 and TRBJ1-1; the D is unclear. V lost 6 bases, J lost 2 bases, and 8 bases lay in between. Germline V CDR1 and CDR2: SGHRS, YFSETQ. The CDR3 covers 12 residues. The CDR3 DNA reads TGCGCCAGCATATTGGGTAACACTGAAGCTTTCTTT. This sequence encodes CASILGNTEAFF.

The chain combines TRBV7-9 with TRBJ1-2; 10 nucleotides line up with TRBD1. The ends lost 4 bases at V and 6 bases at J; junction bases unmatched: 5. The CDR3 spans 14 residues. CDR1 and CDR2 (germline): SEHNR, FQNEAQ (reference sequence). This CDR3 is CASSWGQGIDGYTF. CDR3 in DNA: TGTGCCAGCAGCTGGGGACAGGGGATTGATGGCTACACCTTC.

Comment on this clone: A far more abundant clone sits one base away, making this likely a read error. The DNA of the CDR3 is TGTGCCAGCAGCCCTAACACTGAAGCTTTCTTT. Translated, it gives CASSPNTEAFF. V usage is TRBV28 and J usage is TRBJ1-1; D uncertain. This CDR3 has 11 amino acids. Per the germline V gene, CDR1 is MDHEN and CDR2 is SYDVKM. Trimming removed 6 bases at V and 2 bases at J, with 4 bases between.

The chain's CDR3 is CASSYAGAQNTGELFF. DNA for the CDR3: TGTGCCAGCAGTTACGCCGGCGCACAGAACACCGGGGAGCTGTTTTTT. The rearrangement uses TRBV6-5 and TRBJ2-2; D unclear. CDR1 and CDR2 (germline): MNHEY, SVGAGI. The CDR3 is made up of 16 amino acids. Trimming took off 2 bases at V and 1 base at J, with 11 bases between the two ends.

The chain employs TRBV19 and TRBJ1-2; D unclear. V lost 3 bases, J lost 8 bases, and 10 bases lay in between. Germline loops: CDR1 LNHDA, CDR2 SQIVND (reference sequence). CDR3 size: 12 residues. The CDR3 DNA reads as TGTGCCAGTAGTATGCCACCAAGAGGCTACACCTTC. Protein sequence: CASSMPPRGYTF.

This clone was seen a few times. This chain joins TRBV27 and TRBJ2-3, with D perhaps TRBD1 or TRBD2 (6 bases each). This CDR3 contains 14 residues. Germline CDR1 MNHEY, CDR2 SMNVEV (reference sequence). Trimming left V 3 bases short and J 4 bases short, with 11 bases between. DNA for the CDR3: TGTGCCAGCAGTTTGACAGGAGGGCCAGATACGCAGTATTTT. It specifies CASSLTGGPDTQYF.

This chain connects TRBV5-1 to TRBJ2-1; D is undetermined. The germline CDR1 and CDR2 sequences are SGHRS and YFSETQ. This CDR3 spans 13 amino acids. Trimming removed 1 base at V and 7 bases at J, with 9 bases between. The CDR3 loop is CASSLFSLNEQFF. DNA for the CDR3: TGCGCCAGCAGCTTGTTCTCGTTAAATGAGCAGTTCTTC.

This chain joins TRBV7-8 and TRBJ2-1; 8 bases are a match to TRBD2. This CDR3 region has 14 residues. V lost 3 bases, J lost 2 bases, and 0 bases stayed unmatched. CDR1 is SGHVS and CDR2 is FQNEAQ in the germline V gene. The CDR3 region has the DNA TGTGCCAGCAGCTTCGGGAGGGCCTACAATGAGCAGTTCTTC. This translates into CASSFGRAYNEQFF.